This T cell receptor (beta chain) is drawn from a study of blood T cell repertoires in COVID-19. Across the study: Acute and convalescent COVID-19 samples came from the United States, Italy and Spain. T cells, B-cell-depleted T cells, or PBMCs supplied cDNA or gDNA.

Study processing details: Cell counts per sample came from amplifying reference gene primers. The repertoire was sequenced with immunoSEQ multiplex PCR; TCRdb's copy has only in-frame clones and lacks some. V, J and clone size reflect that table, while D and trimming were determined from the DNA. The profile shows roughly 120,000 clones, roughly 83% of them singletons. Trimming took off 6 bases at V and 4 bases at J, with 12 bases between the two ends. The CDR3 consists of 14 residues. Germline assignment: CDR1 LNHDA and CDR2 SQIVND (reference sequence). The V call is TRBV19, the J call TRBJ2-2; D is ambiguous. Sequencing input: peripheral blood. This clonotype was obtained from an older woman with acute or convalescent COVID-19. CDR3 in DNA: TGTGCCAGTAGGGCTTCTCCCTCCACCGGGGAGCTGTTTTTT. Protein product: CASRASPSTGELFF. Complete variable domain (other parts from reference TRBV19 and TRBJ2-2): DGGITQSPKYLFRKEGQNVTLSCEQNLNHDAMYWYRQDPGQGLRLIYYSQIVNDFQKGDIAEGYSVSREKKESFPLTVTSAQKNPTAFYLCASRASPSTGELFFGEGSRLTVL.